Each of the 8 T cell receptor beta chains below was sequenced from the same sample in a study of shared clonotypes between healthy human individuals. The data were produced by immunoSEQ multiplex PCR, yet TCRdb's version contains in-frame clones alone and is incomplete. The repertoire holds 500,000 to 700,000 clones, with 85% to 95% as singletons. Terminally differentiated effector memory CD45RA+ cells were excluded from the naive CD8 cells, which were CD45RO-negative and positively selected for CCR7. Material for sequencing was naive CD8+ T cells sorted from blood. Receptor source: a woman between 25 and 40 years old in good health.

The chain links TRBV5-1 to TRBJ2-7; 7 bases match TRBD1. With 4 bases clipped from V and 7 bases from J, the junction kept 8 bases outside the gene matches. CDR3 size: 13 residues. CDR1 is SGHRS, CDR2 YFSETQ, per germline. CDR3 protein: CASSPGQDLEQYF. Here the CDR3 DNA reads TGCGCCAGCAGCCCTGGACAGGACCTGGAGCAGTACTTC.

The V call is TRBV21-1, the J call TRBJ2-1; TRBD1, the table's D call, lacks a check against the DNA. TRBV21-1 is noted as a pseudogene. The CDR3 contains 18 residues. Here the CDR3 reads CASSNGEPGQRAYNEQFF. In DNA, the CDR3 is TGTGCCAGCAGCAACGGTGAACCGGGACAACGTGCCTACAATGAGCAGTTCTTC.

The chain carries TRBV10-3 and TRBJ2-3; 10 bases fit TRBD2. The CDR3 totals 14 residues. Germline-derived CDR1 and CDR2 are ENHRY and SYGVKD. V lost 10 bases and J lost 4; bases outside the gene matches: 8. CDR3 nucleotide sequence: TGTGCCACCCTAGCGGGAGTCAGGTCAGATACGCAGTATTTT. Residues: CATLAGVRSDTQYF.

This rearrangement joins TRBV30 to TRBJ1-1, with D perhaps TRBD1 (5 bases). Germline-derived CDR1 and CDR2 are GTSNPN and SVGIG (reference sequence). This CDR3 spans 10 amino acids. Trimming cost V 8 bases and J 8 bases, with 12 bases left between them. The DNA for the CDR3 is TGTGCCGTTCGAACAGGAGAAGCTTTCTTT. Translated: CAVRTGEAFF.

Turning to this clone: Other DNA sequences in the sample encode the same CDR3. The chain links TRBV27 to TRBJ2-3; 13 bases line up with TRBD2. J gave up 6 bases and V 5 bases, and 8 bases lay outside the gene matches. Germline CDR1 MNHEY, CDR2 SMNVEV (reference sequence). This CDR3 region has 16 residues. Here the CDR3 reads CASSRLLAGGPDTQYF. The DNA of the CDR3 is TGTGCCAGCAGTCGCCTACTAGCGGGAGGGCCGGATACGCAGTATTTT.

The chain couples TRBV4-1 to TRBJ2-7; 10 positions agree with TRBD1. The germline CDR1 and CDR2 sequences are MGHRA and YSYEKL. The V and J ends lost 4 bases and 1 base, in that order; junction bases with no gene match: 4. The CDR3 is 15 residues long. In nucleotides, the CDR3 is TGCGCCAGCAGCCCCTGGGACAGGGGTTCCTACGAGCAGTACTTC. Translation: CASSPWDRGSYEQYF.

A single count supports this clone. The genes are TRBV25-1 and TRBJ2-1; D possibly corresponds to TRBD2 (5 bases). Germline CDR1 MGHDK, CDR2 SYGVNS. CDR3 size: 11 residues. The germline V and J ends were trimmed by 4 bases and 10 bases, with 8 bases remaining between them. This CDR3 reads CASSASTEQFF. The CDR3 coding sequence is TGTGCCAGCAGTGCTAGCACAGAGCAGTTCTTC. Filled out from reference TRBV25-1 and TRBJ2-1, the complete variable domain reads EADIYQTPRYLVIGTGKKITLECSQTMGHDKMYWYQQDPGMELHLIHYSYGVNSTEKGDLSSESTVSRIRTEHFPLTLESARPSHTSQYLCASSASTEQFFGPGTRLTVL.

The rearrangement uses TRBV5-4 and TRBJ2-7; the D is unclear. The CDR3 totals 14 residues. Germline V gene sequence: CDR1 SGHNT, CDR2 YYREEE (reference sequence). V lost 0 bases and J 1 base, leaving 8 bases between the germline ends. For the CDR3, the DNA is TGTGCCAGCAGCTTGGCGGGCCCTTCCTACGAGCAGTACTTC. Translating it yields CASSLAGPSYEQYF. The whole variable domain, remainder taken from reference TRBV5-4 and TRBJ2-7, is ETGVTQSPTHLIKTRGQQVTLRCSSQSGHNTVSWYQQALGQGPQFIFQYYREEENGRGNFPPRFSGLQFPNYSSELNVNALELDDSALYLCASSLAGPSYEQYFGPGTRLTVT.